The 3 T cell receptor beta chains below were found in one sample sequenced in a study of shared clonotypes between healthy human individuals. Using immunoSEQ multiplex PCR, the repertoire was profiled, and TCRdb retains in-frame clones only, with some absent. The repertoire holds approximately 980,000 clones, with 60% to 85% as singletons. The sample comprised memory CD4+ T cells sorted from blood. Sample subset: CD45RA-negative fraction. The source is a man between 18 and 35 years old in good health.

This chain connects TRBV29-1 to TRBJ2-7; D ambiguous. The germline V gene encodes CDR1 SQVTM and CDR2 ANQGSEA. The V end lost 8 bases, the J end lost 7 bases, and 15 bases lay between the germline ends. The CDR3 spans 11 residues. In DNA form, the CDR3 reads TGCAGCATTGTCTCGGGCGCGGAGCAGTACTTC. Translation gives CSIVSGAEQYF.

The CDR3 region is CAISSISTEAFF. The CDR3 bases are TGTGCCATCAGTTCCATTTCCACTGAAGCTTTCTTT. The J gene is TRBJ1-1, the V gene TRBV10-3; no definite D call. Germline V gene lookup returns CDR1 ENHRY and CDR2 SYGVKD. This CDR3 has 12 amino acids. V lost 5 bases, J lost 4 bases, and 8 bases lay in between.

This clone came up a few times. J is TRBJ2-7 and V is TRBV27; D remains ambiguous. CDR1 is MNHEY, CDR2 SMNVEV, per germline (reference sequence). The CDR3 runs 14 residues. V lost 3 bases and J 1 base, leaving 10 bases between the germline ends. The CDR3: CASSFTALSYEQYF. DNA of the CDR3: TGTGCCAGCAGTTTTACGGCGCTTTCCTACGAGCAGTACTTC.